This T cell receptor (beta chain) was captured by sequencing in a study of human T cells and chemical hapten exposure. This CDR3 contains 16 residues. The germline CDR1 and CDR2 sequences are SGHAT and FQNNGV. V lost 3 bases and J 1 base, leaving 15 bases between the germline ends. TCRdb reprocessed the RACE reads via MiXCR and lists one record per CDR3 protein. The data show 370,000 or so distinct CDR3 sequences, roughly 4.8% seen once. This clonotype turned up a few times. Stated time point: patch test 1, 2 weeks after DPC sensitization. Regarding treatment: therapeutic diphenylcyclopropenone sensitization with weekly scalp DPC.

The chain has TRBV11-2 and TRBJ1-1; D might be TRBD1 (5 bases). The starting material was whole blood, obtained in connection with sensitization to the hapten diphenylcyclopropenone (DPC). This TCR was sampled from a woman between 50 and 59 years old with alopecia areata. Some clones in this sample may be carry-over from other donors' samples. As DNA, the CDR3 is TGTGCCAGCAGCTTTGGGATTTTAGACAGGAACACTGAAGCTTTCTTT. It specifies CASSFGILDRNTEAFF.